This TCR beta chain was retrieved from a study of shared clonotypes between healthy human individuals. Study-wide context: Contributing individuals were two females and a few males aged 18 to 49. Overall study results and limits: Few donors limited the genetic and exposure-history diversity represented. Clonotypes that were shared across a handful of donors made up roughly 5% of naive CD4 clonotypes.

CDR1 SGHAT and CDR2 FQNNGV come from the germline V gene. V was shortened by 6 bases and J by 0 bases, with 23 bases between the two germline ends. This CDR3 spans 18 amino acids. The data were produced by immunoSEQ multiplex PCR, yet TCRdb's version contains in-frame clones alone and is incomplete. Among some 1.4 million clones listed, roughly 96% were seen once. Turning to this clone: What it binds is unknown.

This rearrangement joins TRBV11-2 to TRBJ1-2; D remains ambiguous. Sequencing was carried out using naive CD4+ T cells sorted from blood. Described subset: CD45RA+ positively selected. The TCR sequence derives from a man aged 25-40 years in good health. This CDR3 is CASRPYLGQENTNYGYTF. The CDR3 bases are TGTGCCAGCAGGCCATACCTGGGTCAGGAGAACACTAACTATGGCTACACCTTC.